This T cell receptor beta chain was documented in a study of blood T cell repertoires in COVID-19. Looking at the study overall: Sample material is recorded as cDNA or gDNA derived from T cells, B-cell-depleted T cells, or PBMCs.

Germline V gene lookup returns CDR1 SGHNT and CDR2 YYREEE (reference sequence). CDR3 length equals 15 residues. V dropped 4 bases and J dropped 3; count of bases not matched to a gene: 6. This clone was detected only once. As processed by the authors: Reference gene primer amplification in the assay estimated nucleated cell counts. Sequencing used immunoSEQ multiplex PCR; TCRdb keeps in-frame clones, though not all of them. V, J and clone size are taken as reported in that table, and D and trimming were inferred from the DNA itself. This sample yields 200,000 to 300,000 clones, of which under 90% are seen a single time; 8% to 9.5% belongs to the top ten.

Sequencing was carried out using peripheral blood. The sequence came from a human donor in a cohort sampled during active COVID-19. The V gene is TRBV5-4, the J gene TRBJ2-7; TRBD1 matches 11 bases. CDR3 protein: CASSDPGQGDYEQYF. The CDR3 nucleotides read TGTGCCAGCAGCGACCCGGGACAGGGGGACTACGAGCAGTACTTC.